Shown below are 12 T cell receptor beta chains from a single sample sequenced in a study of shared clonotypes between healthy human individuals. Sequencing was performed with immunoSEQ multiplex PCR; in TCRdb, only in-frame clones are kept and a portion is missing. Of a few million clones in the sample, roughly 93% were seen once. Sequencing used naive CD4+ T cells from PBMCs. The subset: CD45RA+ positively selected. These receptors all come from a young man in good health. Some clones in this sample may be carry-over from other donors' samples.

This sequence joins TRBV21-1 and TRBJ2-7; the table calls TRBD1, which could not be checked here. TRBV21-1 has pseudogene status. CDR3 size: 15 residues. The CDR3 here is CASLYSGTVPYEQYF. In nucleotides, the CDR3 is TGTGCCAGCCTCTATTCCGGGACAGTCCCCTACGAGCAGTACTTC.

CDR3 in DNA: TGTGCCAGCAGCGCGGACTACAGGGCAGGTCAGCCCCAGCATTTT. The encoded protein is CASSADYRAGQPQHF. V and J are TRBV9 and TRBJ1-5, with D maybe TRBD1 (6 bases). Germline CDR1 reads SGDLS; CDR2 reads YYNGEE. Deletions cut 3 bases from V and 6 bases from J, with 16 bases between. This CDR3 is built from 15 residues.

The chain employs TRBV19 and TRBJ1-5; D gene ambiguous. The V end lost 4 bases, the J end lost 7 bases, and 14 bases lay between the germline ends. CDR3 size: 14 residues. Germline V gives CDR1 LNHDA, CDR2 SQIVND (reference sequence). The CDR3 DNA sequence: TGTGCCAGTAGTACCCCCAAAGGACGGCAGCCCCAGCATTTT. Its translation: CASSTPKGRQPQHF. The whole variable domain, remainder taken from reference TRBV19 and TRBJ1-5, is DGGITQSPKYLFRKEGQNVTLSCEQNLNHDAMYWYRQDPGQGLRLIYYSQIVNDFQKGDIAEGYSVSREKKESFPLTVTSAQKNPTAFYLCASSTPKGRQPQHFGDGTRLSIL.

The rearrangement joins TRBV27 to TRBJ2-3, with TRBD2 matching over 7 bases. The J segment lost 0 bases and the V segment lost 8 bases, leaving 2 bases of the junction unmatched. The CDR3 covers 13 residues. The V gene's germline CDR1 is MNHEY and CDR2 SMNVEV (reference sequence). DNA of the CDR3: TGTGCCAGCGGGAGGGCTAGCACAGATACGCAGTATTTT. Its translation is CASGRASTDTQYF.

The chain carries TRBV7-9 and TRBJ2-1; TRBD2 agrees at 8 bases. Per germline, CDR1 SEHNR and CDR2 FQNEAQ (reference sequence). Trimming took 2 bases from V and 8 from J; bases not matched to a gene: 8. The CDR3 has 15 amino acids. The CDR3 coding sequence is TGTGCCAGCAGCTTATGGAGGACCGGGGGGGATGAGCAGTTCTTC. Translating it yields CASSLWRTGGDEQFF. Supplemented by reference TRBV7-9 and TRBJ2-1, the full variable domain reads DTGVSQNPRHKITKRGQNVTFRCDPISEHNRLYWYRQTLGQGPEFLTYFQNEAQLEKSRLLSDRFSAERPKGSFSTLEIQRTEQGDSAMYLCASSLWRTGGDEQFFGPGTRLTVL.

The CDR3 loop is CASGPSGSRQETQYF. DNA for the CDR3: TGTGCCAGTGGCCCTAGCGGGAGTCGACAAGAGACCCAGTACTTC. This chain connects TRBV6-6 to TRBJ2-5; 10 nucleotides line up with TRBD2. J lost 2 bases, V lost 9 bases, and 9 bases had no gene match. This CDR3 has 15 amino acids. The germline V gene has CDR1 MNHNY and CDR2 SVGAGI (reference sequence).

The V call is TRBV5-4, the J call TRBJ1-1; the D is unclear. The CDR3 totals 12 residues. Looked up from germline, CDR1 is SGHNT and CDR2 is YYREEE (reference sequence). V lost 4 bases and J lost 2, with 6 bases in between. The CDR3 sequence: CASSPDNTEAFF. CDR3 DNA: TGTGCCAGCAGCCCGGACAACACTGAAGCTTTCTTT. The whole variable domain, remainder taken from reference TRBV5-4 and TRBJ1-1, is ETGVTQSPTHLIKTRGQQVTLRCSSQSGHNTVSWYQQALGQGPQFIFQYYREEENGRGNFPPRFSGLQFPNYSSELNVNALELDDSALYLCASSPDNTEAFFGQGTRLTVV.

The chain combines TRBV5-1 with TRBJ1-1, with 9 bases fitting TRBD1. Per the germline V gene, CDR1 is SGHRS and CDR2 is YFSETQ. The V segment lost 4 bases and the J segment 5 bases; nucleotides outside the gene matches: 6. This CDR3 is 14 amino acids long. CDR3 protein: CASSQQGAQTEAFF. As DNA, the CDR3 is TGCGCCAGCAGCCAACAGGGGGCGCAAACTGAAGCTTTCTTT.

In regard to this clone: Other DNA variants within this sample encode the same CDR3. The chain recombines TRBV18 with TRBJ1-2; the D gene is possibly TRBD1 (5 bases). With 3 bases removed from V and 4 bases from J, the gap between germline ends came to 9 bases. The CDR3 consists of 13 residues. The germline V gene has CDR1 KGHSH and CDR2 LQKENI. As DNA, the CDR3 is TGTGCCAGCTCACCCGTCGACAGCTATGGCTACACCTTC. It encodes CASSPVDSYGYTF.

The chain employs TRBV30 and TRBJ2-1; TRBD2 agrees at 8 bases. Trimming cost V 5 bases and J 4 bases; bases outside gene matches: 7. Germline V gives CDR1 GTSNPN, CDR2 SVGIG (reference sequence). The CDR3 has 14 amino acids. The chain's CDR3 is CAWGSGSLYNEQFF. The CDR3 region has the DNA TGTGCCTGGGGGAGCGGGAGTCTATACAATGAGCAGTTCTTC.

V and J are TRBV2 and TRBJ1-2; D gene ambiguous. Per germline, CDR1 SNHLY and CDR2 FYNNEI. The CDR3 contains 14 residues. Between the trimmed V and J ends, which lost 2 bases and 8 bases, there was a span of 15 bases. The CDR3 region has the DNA TGTGCCAGCAGTGAACCGAGCGGGAAAATAGGCTACACCTTC. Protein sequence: CASSEPSGKIGYTF.

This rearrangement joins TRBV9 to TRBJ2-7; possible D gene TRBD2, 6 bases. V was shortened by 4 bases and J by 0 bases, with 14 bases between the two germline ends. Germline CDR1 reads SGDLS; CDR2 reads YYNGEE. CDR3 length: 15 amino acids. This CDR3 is CASSPIADSSYEQYF. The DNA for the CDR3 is TGTGCCAGCAGCCCAATAGCGGATAGCTCCTACGAGCAGTACTTC.